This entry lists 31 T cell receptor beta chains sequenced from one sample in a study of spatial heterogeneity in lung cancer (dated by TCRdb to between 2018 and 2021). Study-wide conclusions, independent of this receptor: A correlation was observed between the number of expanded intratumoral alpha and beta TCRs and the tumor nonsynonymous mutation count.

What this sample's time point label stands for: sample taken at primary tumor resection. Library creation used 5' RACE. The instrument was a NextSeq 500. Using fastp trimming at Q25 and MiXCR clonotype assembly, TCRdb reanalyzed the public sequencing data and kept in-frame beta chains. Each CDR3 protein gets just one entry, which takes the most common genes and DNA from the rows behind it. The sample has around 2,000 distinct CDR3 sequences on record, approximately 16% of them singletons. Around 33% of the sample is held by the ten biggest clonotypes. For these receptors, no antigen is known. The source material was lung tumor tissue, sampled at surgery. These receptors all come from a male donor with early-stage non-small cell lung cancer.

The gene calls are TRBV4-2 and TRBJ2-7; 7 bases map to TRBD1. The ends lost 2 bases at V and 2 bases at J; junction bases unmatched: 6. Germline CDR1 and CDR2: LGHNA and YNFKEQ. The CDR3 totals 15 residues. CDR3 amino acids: CASSQSGQGAYEQYF. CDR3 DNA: TGTGCCAGCAGCCAAAGTGGGCAGGGGGCCTACGAGCAGTACTTC.

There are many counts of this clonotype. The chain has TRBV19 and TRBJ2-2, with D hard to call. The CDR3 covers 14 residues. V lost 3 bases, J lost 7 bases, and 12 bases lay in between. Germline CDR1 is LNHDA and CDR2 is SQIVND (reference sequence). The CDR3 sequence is CASSIIGLGGELFF. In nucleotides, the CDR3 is TGTGCCAGTAGTATTATCGGGTTGGGCGGGGAGCTGTTTTTT.

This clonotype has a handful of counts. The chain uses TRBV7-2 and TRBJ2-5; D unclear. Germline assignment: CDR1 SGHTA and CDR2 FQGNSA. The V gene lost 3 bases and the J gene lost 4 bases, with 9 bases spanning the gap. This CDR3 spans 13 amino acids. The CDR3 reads CASSFTPPETQYF. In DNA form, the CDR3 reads TGTGCCAGCAGCTTTACTCCCCCAGAGACCCAGTACTTC.

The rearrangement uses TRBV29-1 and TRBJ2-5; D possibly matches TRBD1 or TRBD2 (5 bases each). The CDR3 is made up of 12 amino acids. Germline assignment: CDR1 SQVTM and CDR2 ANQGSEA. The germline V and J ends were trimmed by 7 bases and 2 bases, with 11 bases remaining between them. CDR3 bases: TGCAGCGCCGGGACCGCACAAGAGACCCAGTACTTC. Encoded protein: CSAGTAQETQYF.

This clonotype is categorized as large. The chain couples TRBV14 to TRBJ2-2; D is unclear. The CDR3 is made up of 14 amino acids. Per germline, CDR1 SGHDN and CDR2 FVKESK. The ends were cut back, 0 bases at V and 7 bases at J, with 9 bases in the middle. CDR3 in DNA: TGTGCCAGCAGCCAAGATACTTCCGGCGGGGAGCTGTTTTTT. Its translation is CASSQDTSGGELFF.

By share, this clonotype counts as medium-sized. The CDR3 DNA is TGTGCCACCAGTGACATGGACAGGGCCCATGGCTACACCTTC. Translating gives CATSDMDRAHGYTF. The chain combines TRBV24-1 with TRBJ1-2, with 8 bases that match TRBD1. V dropped 4 bases and J dropped 6; count of bases not matched to a gene: 6. Germline V CDR1 and CDR2: KGHDR, SFDVKD. There are 14 residues in the CDR3.

Written as DNA, the CDR3 is TGTGCCAGCAGCCTACAGGGCCCAGCCAAAAACATTCAGTACTTC. Translated, it gives CASSLQGPAKNIQYF. The V and J genes are TRBV5-6 and TRBJ2-4, with a tentative D call TRBD1 (6 bases). CDR1 is SGHDT, CDR2 YYEEEE, per germline. The V end was cut by 4 bases, the J end by 0 bases, with 11 bases between. The CDR3 is 15 residues long.

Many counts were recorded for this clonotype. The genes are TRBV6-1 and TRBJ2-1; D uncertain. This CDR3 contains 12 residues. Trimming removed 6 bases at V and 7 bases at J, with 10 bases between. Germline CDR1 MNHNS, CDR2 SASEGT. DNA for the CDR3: TGTGCCAGCAGGGACCCGAGGAATGAGCAGTTCTTC. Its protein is CASRDPRNEQFF.

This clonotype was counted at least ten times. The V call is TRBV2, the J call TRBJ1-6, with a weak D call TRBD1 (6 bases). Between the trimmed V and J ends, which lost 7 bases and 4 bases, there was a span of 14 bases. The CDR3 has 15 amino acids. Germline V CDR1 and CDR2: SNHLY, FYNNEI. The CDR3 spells CASTSGAEYNSPLHF. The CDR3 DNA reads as TGTGCCAGCACCTCAGGGGCAGAGTATAATTCACCCCTCCACTTT.

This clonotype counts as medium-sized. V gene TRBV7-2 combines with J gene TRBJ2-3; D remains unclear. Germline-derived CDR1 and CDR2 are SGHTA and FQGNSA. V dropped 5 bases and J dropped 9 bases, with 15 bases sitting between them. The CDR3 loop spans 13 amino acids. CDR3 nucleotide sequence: TGTGCCAGCAGCCAAAGGGCAGAAATAACGCAGTATTTT. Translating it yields CASSQRAEITQYF.

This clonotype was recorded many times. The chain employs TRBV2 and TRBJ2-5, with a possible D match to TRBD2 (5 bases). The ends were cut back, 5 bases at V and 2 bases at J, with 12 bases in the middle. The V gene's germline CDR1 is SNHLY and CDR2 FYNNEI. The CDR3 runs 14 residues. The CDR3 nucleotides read TGTGCCAGCAGTCCCGACTACCTACAAGAGACCCAGTACTTC. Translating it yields CASSPDYLQETQYF.

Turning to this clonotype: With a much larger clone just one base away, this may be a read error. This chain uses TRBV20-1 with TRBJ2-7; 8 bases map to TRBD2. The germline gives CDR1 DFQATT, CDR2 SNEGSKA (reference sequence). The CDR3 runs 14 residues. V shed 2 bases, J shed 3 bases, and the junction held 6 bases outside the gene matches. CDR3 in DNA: TGCAGTGCTAGATATGACGGGGGGGACTACGAGCAGTACTTC. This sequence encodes CSARYDGGDYEQYF.

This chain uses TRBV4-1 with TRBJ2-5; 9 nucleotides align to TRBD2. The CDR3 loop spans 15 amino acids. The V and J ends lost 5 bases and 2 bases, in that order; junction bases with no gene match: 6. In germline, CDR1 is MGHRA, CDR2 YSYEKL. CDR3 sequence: CASSFSGRGQETQYF. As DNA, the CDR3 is TGCGCCAGCAGCTTTAGCGGGAGAGGACAAGAGACCCAGTACTTC.

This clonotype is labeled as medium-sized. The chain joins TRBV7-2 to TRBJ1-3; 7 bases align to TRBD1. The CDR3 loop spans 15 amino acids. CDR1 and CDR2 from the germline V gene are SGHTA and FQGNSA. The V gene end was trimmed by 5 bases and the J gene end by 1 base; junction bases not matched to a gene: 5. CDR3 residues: CASSQSRGSGNTIYF. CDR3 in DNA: TGTGCCAGCAGCCAAAGCAGGGGGTCTGGAAACACCATATATTTT.

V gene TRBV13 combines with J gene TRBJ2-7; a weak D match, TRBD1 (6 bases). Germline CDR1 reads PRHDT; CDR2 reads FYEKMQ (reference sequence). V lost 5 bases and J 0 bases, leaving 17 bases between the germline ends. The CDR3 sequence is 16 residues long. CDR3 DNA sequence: TGTGCCAGCAGCCGTTCGACAGGCCGGAGCTCCTACGAGCAGTACTTC. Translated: CASSRSTGRSSYEQYF.

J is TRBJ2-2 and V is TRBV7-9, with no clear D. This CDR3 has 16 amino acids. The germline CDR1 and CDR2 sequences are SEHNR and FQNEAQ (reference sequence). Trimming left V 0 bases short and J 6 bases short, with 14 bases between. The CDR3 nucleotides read TGTGCCAGCAGCTTAGCCCAGTCTGGCCGATCCGGGGAGCTGTTTTTT. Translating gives CASSLAQSGRSGELFF.

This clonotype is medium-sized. The CDR3 sequence is CSARDLAGGTDTQYF. The CDR3 DNA is TGCAGTGCTAGAGATTTGGCGGGAGGCACAGATACGCAGTATTTT. The gene calls are TRBV20-1 and TRBJ2-3; the match to TRBD2 covers 7 bases. There are 15 residues in the CDR3. Germline V gene data show CDR1 as DFQATT and CDR2 as SNEGSKA (reference sequence). The V and J ends lost 0 bases and 1 base, in that order; junction bases with no gene match: 4.

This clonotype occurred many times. Written as DNA, the CDR3 is TGTGCCAGCACCCACTCGGGGGGGATGTACGAGCAGTACTTC. Encoded protein: CASTHSGGMYEQYF. The V call is TRBV6-5, the J call TRBJ2-7; 8 positions agree with TRBD2. Trimming cost V 7 bases and J 4 bases; bases outside gene matches: 9. The germline CDR1 and CDR2 sequences are MNHEY and SVGAGI. This CDR3 is 14 amino acids long.

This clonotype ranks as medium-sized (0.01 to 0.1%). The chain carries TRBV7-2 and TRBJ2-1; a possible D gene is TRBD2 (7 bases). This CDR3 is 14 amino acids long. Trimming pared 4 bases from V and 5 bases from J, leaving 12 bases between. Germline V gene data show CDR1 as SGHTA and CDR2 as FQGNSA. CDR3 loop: CASSWGGGDNEQFF. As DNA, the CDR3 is TGTGCCAGCAGCTGGGGGGGCGGAGACAATGAGCAGTTCTTC.

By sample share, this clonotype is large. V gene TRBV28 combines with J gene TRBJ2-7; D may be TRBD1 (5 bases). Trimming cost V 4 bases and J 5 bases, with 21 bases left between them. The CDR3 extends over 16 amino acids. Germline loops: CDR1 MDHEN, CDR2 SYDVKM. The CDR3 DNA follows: TGTGCCAGCAGTTACTCCATCAGACAGCGTAGCCACGAGCAGTACTTC. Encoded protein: CASSYSIRQRSHEQYF.

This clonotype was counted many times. The CDR3 sequence is CASSPGGVGQFF. Written as DNA, the CDR3 is TGTGCCAGCAGTCCAGGCGGGGTGGGGCAGTTCTTC. The chain is built from TRBV9 and TRBJ2-1, with D possibly being TRBD2 (6 bases). Trimming removed 5 bases at V and 12 bases at J, with 15 bases between. Per germline, CDR1 SGDLS and CDR2 YYNGEE. The CDR3 runs to 12 residues.

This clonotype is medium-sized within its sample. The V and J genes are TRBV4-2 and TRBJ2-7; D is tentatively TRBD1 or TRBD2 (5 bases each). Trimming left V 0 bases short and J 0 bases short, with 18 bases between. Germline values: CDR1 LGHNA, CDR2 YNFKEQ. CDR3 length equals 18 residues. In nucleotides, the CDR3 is TGTGCCAGCAGCCAAGAAGGCTTCGGGACGGGCGCCTCCTACGAGCAGTACTTC. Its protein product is CASSQEGFGTGASYEQYF.

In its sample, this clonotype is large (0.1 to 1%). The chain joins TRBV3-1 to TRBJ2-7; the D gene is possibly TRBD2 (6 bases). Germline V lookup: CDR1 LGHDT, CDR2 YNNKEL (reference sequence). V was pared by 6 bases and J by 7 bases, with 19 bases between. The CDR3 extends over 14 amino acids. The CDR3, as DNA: TGTGCCAGCAGGGAGGGCGGGACGACTGAAGAGCAGTACTTC. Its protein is CASREGGTTEEQYF.

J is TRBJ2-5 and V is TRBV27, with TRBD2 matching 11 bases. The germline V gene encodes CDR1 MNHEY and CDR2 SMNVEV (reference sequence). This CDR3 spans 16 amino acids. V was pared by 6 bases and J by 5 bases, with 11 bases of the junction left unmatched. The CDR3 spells CASRSETSGKVETQYF. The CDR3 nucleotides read TGTGCCAGCAGGAGTGAGACTAGCGGGAAGGTGGAGACCCAGTACTTC.

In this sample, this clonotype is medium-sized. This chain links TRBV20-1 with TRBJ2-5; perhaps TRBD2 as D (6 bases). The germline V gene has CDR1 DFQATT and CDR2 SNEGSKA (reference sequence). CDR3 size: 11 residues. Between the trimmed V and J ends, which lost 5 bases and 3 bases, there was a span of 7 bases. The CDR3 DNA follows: TGCAGTGCTCCGGGGGAAGAGACCCAGTACTTC. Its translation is CSAPGEETQYF.

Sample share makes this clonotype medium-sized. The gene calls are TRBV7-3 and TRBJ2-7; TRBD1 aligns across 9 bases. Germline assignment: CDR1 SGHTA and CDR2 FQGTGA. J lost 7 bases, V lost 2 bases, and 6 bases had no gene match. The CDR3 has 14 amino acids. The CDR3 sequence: CASSLSGQGREQYF. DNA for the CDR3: TGTGCCAGCAGCTTATCTGGACAGGGGAGGGAGCAGTACTTC.

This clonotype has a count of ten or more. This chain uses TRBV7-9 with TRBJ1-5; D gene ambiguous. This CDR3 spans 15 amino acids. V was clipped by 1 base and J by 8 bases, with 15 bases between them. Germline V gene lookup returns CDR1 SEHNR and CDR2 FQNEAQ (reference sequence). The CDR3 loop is CASSLGAGFPEPQHF. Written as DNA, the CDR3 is TGTGCCAGCAGCTTAGGTGCGGGGTTCCCGGAGCCCCAGCATTTT.

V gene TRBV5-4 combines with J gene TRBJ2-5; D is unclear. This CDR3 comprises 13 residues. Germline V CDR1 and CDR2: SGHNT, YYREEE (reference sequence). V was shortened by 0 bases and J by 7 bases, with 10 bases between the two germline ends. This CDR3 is CASSLADVGTQYF. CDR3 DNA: TGTGCCAGCAGCTTGGCGGACGTGGGGACCCAGTACTTC.

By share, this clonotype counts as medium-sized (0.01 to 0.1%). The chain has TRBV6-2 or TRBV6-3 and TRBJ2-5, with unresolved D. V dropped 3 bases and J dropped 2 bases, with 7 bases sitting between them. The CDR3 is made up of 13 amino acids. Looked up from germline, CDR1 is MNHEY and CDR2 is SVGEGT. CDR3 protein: CASSYDWQETQYF. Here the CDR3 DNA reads TGTGCCAGCAGTTATGACTGGCAAGAGACCCAGTACTTC.

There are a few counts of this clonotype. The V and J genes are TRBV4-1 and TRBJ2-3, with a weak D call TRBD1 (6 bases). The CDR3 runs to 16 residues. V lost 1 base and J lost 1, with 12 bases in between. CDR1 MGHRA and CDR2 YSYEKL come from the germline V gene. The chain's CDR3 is CASSQAGQSRTDTQYF. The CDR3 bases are TGCGCCAGCAGCCAAGCCGGACAGAGCCGCACAGATACGCAGTATTTT.

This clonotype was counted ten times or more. The CDR3 spells CASSLEAPMYEQYF. The CDR3 nucleotides read TGCGCCAGCAGCTTGGAGGCACCCATGTACGAGCAGTACTTC. V gene TRBV5-1 combines with J gene TRBJ2-7; D remains ambiguous. The germline V gene encodes CDR1 SGHRS and CDR2 YFSETQ. Deletions cut 0 bases from V and 4 bases from J, with 11 bases between. The CDR3 length is 14 residues.